One and the same sample provided the 20 T cell receptor beta chains below, sequenced in a study of blood T cells in healthy people across ages. Using a J-beta primer mix together with a sample-barcoded 5' primer, a second PCR was run for about 7 to 12 cycles. TCRdb fed the 5' RACE reads into MiXCR, producing one record per CDR3 protein. The table lists around 1,000,000 distinct CDR3 sequences, 25% of them singletons, with 0.65% to 0.75% in the top ten. These sequences were also reported in another study, on T cells of mothers and their children.

Material: blood. The receptors derive from a girl aged 2-10 years in good health.

This clonotype was seen at least ten times. This CDR3 is CASSLGGPGYGYTF. CDR3 nucleotide sequence: TGTGCCAGCAGTTTGGGGGGTCCGGGCTATGGCTACACCTTC. V and J are TRBV7-9 and TRBJ1-2; weak D call: TRBD1 (5 bases). The germline V gene has CDR1 SEHNR and CDR2 FQNEAQ (reference sequence). The V end was cut by 6 bases, the J end by 4 bases, with 15 bases between. The CDR3 spans 14 residues. The whole variable domain, remainder taken from reference TRBV7-9 and TRBJ1-2, is DTGVSQNPRHKITKRGQNVTFRCDPISEHNRLYWYRQTLGQGPEFLTYFQNEAQLEKSRLLSDRFSAERPKGSFSTLEIQRTEQGDSAMYLCASSLGGPGYGYTFGSGTRLTVV.

The chain carries TRBV7-9 and TRBJ2-1; 9 bases are shared with TRBD2. The CDR3 consists of 15 residues. The J segment lost 4 bases and the V segment lost 4 bases, leaving 5 bases of the junction unmatched. CDR1 SEHNR and CDR2 FQNEAQ come from the germline V gene (reference sequence). CDR3 protein: CASSSLAGFYNEQFF. For the CDR3, the DNA is TGTGCCAGCAGCTCCCTAGCGGGGTTTTACAATGAGCAGTTCTTC.

This clonotype was recorded a few times. This rearrangement joins TRBV9 to TRBJ1-2; 7 bases align to TRBD1. CDR1 is SGDLS and CDR2 is YYNGEE in the germline V gene. This CDR3 is built from 18 residues. The V gene end was trimmed by 0 bases and the J gene end by 4 bases; junction bases not matched to a gene: 15. CDR3 sequence reads: CASSVGRQGTTGLYGYTF. Written as DNA, the CDR3 is TGTGCCAGCAGCGTAGGGAGACAGGGAACTACGGGACTCTATGGCTACACCTTC. Together with reference TRBV9 and TRBJ1-2, the CDR3 gives the full variable domain: DSGVTQTPKHLITATGQRVTLRCSPRSGDLSVYWYQQSLDQGLQFLIQYYNGEERAKGNILERFSAQQFPDLHSELNLSSLELGDSALYFCASSVGRQGTTGLYGYTFGSGTRLTVV.

There are a few counts of this clonotype. CDR3 region: CASSLEASMTDTQYF. Written as DNA, the CDR3 is TGTGCCAGCAGCTTGGAAGCGTCCATGACAGATACGCAGTATTTT. This chain joins TRBV7-8 and TRBJ2-3; no definite D call. The V gene lost 3 bases and the J gene lost 3 bases, with 13 bases spanning the gap. The CDR3 covers 15 residues. In germline, CDR1 is SGHVS, CDR2 FQNEAQ.

The V gene is TRBV29-1, the J gene TRBJ1-5; unclear D gene. The CDR3 has 14 amino acids. In germline, CDR1 is SQVTM, CDR2 ANQGSEA. V lost 0 bases, J lost 7 bases, and 13 bases lay in between. CDR3 bases: TGCAGCGTTGAAGAGGGTGAGGGCAGGCAGCCCCAGCATTTT. Translation: CSVEEGEGRQPQHF.

In its sample, this clonotype was seen a few times. The V call is TRBV7-9, the J call TRBJ2-7; 7 nucleotides agree with TRBD1. V was pared by 7 bases and J by 4 bases, with 10 bases of the junction left unmatched. The CDR3 is 14 residues long. Germline loops: CDR1 SEHNR, CDR2 FQNEAQ (reference sequence). CDR3 protein: CASTPTGETYEQYF. CDR3 nucleotide sequence: TGTGCCAGCACACCTACAGGGGAGACTTACGAGCAGTACTTC. Using reference TRBV7-9 and TRBJ2-7 for the parts outside the CDR3, the full variable domain is DTGVSQNPRHKITKRGQNVTFRCDPISEHNRLYWYRQTLGQGPEFLTYFQNEAQLEKSRLLSDRFSAERPKGSFSTLEIQRTEQGDSAMYLCASTPTGETYEQYFGPGTRLTVT.

The chain uses TRBV18 and TRBJ2-7, with D perhaps given as TRBD1 or TRBD2 (5 bases each). The CDR3 has 13 amino acids. Trimming removed 0 bases from V and 7 bases from J, with 10 bases in between. Germline V lookup: CDR1 KGHSH, CDR2 LQKENI. The CDR3 is CASSPPRGWEQYF. CDR3 DNA sequence: TGTGCCAGCTCACCACCGAGGGGCTGGGAGCAGTACTTC.

This chain uses TRBV29-1 with TRBJ2-7; D remains unclear. V was clipped by 4 bases and J by 0 bases, with 13 bases between them. Germline CDR1 reads SQVTM; CDR2 reads ANQGSEA. The CDR3 is 14 residues long. CDR3 DNA: TGCAGCGTTGGATCCTACGACAACTCCTACGAGCAGTACTTC. Encoded protein: CSVGSYDNSYEQYF.

The V gene is TRBV24-1, the J gene TRBJ1-5; no firm D call. The CDR3 spans 17 residues. From germline, CDR1 is KGHDR and CDR2 SFDVKD. The V and J ends lost 4 bases and 9 bases respectively, with 24 bases between them. CDR3 sequence: CATSEYRRRFVRGPQHF. The CDR3 nucleotides are TGTGCCACCAGTGAGTACCGGCGCCGCTTTGTAAGAGGGCCCCAGCATTTT.

This clonotype was seen a handful of times. The rearrangement joins TRBV7-2 to TRBJ2-1, with a possible D match to TRBD2 (5 bases). Trimming pared 4 bases from V and 8 bases from J, leaving 15 bases between. Germline V gene data show CDR1 as SGHTA and CDR2 as FQGNSA. There are 14 residues in the CDR3. DNA for the CDR3: TGTGCCAGCAGCTCAAAGGTTTCCGGGGATGAGCAGTTCTTC. Residues: CASSSKVSGDEQFF. The variable domain in full, with the rest retrieved from reference TRBV7-2 and TRBJ2-1, is GAGVSQSPSNKVTEKGKDVELRCDPISGHTALYWYRQSLGQGLEFLIYFQGNSAPDKSGLPSDRFSAERTGGSVSTLTIQRTQQEDSAVYLCASSSKVSGDEQFFGPGTRLTVL.

This clonotype was seen a few times. This may arise from a read error, as a much more abundant clone is one base away. The gene calls are TRBV12-3 or TRBV12-4 and TRBJ2-3, with D possibly being TRBD1 (6 bases). This CDR3 has 14 amino acids. CDR3 in amino acids: CASSLLGGTDAQYF. The CDR3 DNA follows: TGTGCCAGCAGTTTGTTAGGGGGTACAGATGCGCAGTATTTT.

This clonotype has just a few counts. The chain combines TRBV11-2 with TRBJ1-1, with D tentatively TRBD1 (5 bases). This CDR3 spans 16 amino acids. V lost 0 bases and J lost 4, with 15 bases in between. In germline, CDR1 is SGHAT, CDR2 FQNNGV. DNA of the CDR3: TGTGCCAGCAGCTTAGACCCCCCAGGGTTGTCCACTGAAGCTTTCTTT. Protein product: CASSLDPPGLSTEAFF.

Concerning this clonotype itself: A read error may produce the germline difference seen at one junction end. The chain has TRBV28 and TRBJ2-5; unclear D gene. Germline CDR1 is MDHEN and CDR2 is SYDVKM. This CDR3 spans 11 amino acids. CDR3 amino acids: CASSPDAGRFF. The CDR3 nucleotides read TGTGCCAGCAGTCCCGACGCCGGCCGGTTCTTC.

J is TRBJ2-1 and V is TRBV5-1; D is perhaps TRBD1 (6 bases). CDR1 is SGHRS, CDR2 YFSETQ, per germline. The CDR3 runs 15 residues. V lost 4 bases and J lost 7, with 18 bases in between. The CDR3 nucleotides read TGCGCCAGCAGCCCGGGACAATTTCGTCGGAATGAGCAGTTCTTC. This codes for CASSPGQFRRNEQFF.

The chain links TRBV12-3 or TRBV12-4 to TRBJ1-1, with D uncertain. V gave up 3 bases and J gave up 7 bases, with 6 bases separating them. CDR3 length: 11 residues. DNA for the CDR3: TGTGCCAGCAGTTTCGTCCATGAAGCTTTCTTT. Translated, it gives CASSFVHEAFF.

The rearrangement joins TRBV28 to TRBJ1-1, with D perhaps matching TRBD1 (5 bases). The CDR3 loop spans 13 amino acids. Germline assignment: CDR1 MDHEN and CDR2 SYDVKM. V was shortened by 7 bases and J by 3 bases, with 12 bases between the two germline ends. DNA of the CDR3: TGTGCCAGCACTCACAGGTCCTACACTGAAGCTTTCTTT. Translating gives CASTHRSYTEAFF.

The table lists this clonotype with a few counts. V gene TRBV7-9 combines with J gene TRBJ2-5; 7 nucleotides align to TRBD1. Losses at the gene ends were 5 bases for V and 2 bases for J; bases not matched to a gene: 5. This CDR3 has 14 amino acids. Germline values: CDR1 SEHNR, CDR2 FQNEAQ (reference sequence). CDR3 residues: CASSVDRDQETQYF. DNA of the CDR3: TGTGCCAGCAGCGTAGACAGGGATCAAGAGACCCAGTACTTC.

In its sample, this clonotype was seen a few times. This rearrangement joins TRBV4-1 to TRBJ2-2; 8 nucleotides align to TRBD2. The V gene's germline CDR1 is MGHRA and CDR2 YSYEKL. The length of the CDR3 is 16 residues. V was pared by 1 base and J by 5 bases, with 6 bases of the junction left unmatched. CDR3 nucleotides: TGCGCCAGCAGCCAAGGAACTAGCGGACAAACCGGGGAGCTGTTTTTT. It translates to CASSQGTSGQTGELFF.

This chain uses TRBV6-6 with TRBJ2-1; TRBD1 matches 11 bases. Trimming took 1 base from V and 7 from J; bases not matched to a gene: 6. Per the germline V gene, CDR1 is MNHNY and CDR2 is SVGAGI (reference sequence). CDR3 size: 16 residues. The CDR3 sequence: CASSYFGTGGGNEQFF. DNA for the CDR3: TGTGCCAGCAGTTACTTCGGGACAGGGGGTGGAAATGAGCAGTTCTTC.

This chain connects TRBV20-1 to TRBJ2-7; TRBD2 is a possible D gene (5 bases). The V and J ends lost 3 bases and 0 bases respectively, with 24 bases between them. Looked up from germline, CDR1 is DFQATT and CDR2 is SNEGSKA (reference sequence). There are 18 residues in the CDR3. The CDR3 nucleotides are TGCAGTGCTAGTAAGTTTTACGAGCCTGGACTGAGCTCCTACGAGCAGTACTTC. Protein product: CSASKFYEPGLSSYEQYF.